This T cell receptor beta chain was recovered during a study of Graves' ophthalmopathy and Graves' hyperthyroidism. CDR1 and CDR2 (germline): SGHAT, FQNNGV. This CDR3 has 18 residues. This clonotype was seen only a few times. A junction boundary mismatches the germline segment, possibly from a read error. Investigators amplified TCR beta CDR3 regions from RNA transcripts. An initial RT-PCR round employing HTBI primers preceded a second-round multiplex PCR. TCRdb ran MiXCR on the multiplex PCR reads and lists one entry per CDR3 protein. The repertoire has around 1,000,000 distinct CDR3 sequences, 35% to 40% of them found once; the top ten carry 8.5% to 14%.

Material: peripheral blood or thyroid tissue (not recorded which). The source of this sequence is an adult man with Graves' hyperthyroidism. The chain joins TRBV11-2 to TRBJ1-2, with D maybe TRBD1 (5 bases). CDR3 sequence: CASSQEGSFGTVNYGYTF. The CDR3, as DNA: TGCGCCAGCAGCCAAGAGGGGTCCTTCGGAACAGTAAACTATGGCTACACCTTC.